These T cell receptor beta chains were read from a single sample in a study of molecular identifiers for immune sequencing clone quantification. Each CDR3 protein gets one entry after TCRdb re-called the PCR reads with MiXCR. The data show approximately 590,000 distinct CDR3 sequences, 25% seen once. Sequenced material: naive CD8+ T cells from blood, with Jurkat cell RNA spiked in. These receptors were collected from a human donor in good health. Some libraries in this study had Jurkat cell RNA spiked in. The CDR3 runs from the conserved cysteine through the conserved F or W. The D gene is left open where the match is weak. Only some rows state a clone size, as once, few, many or a class for expanded clones.

J gene | D gene | clone size | V gene | CDR3 DNA | CDR3 protein
TRBJ1-1 | TRBD1 | many | TRBV6-2/TRBV6-3 | TGTGCCAGCAGTACTCGGACAGGCGAAGCTTTCTTT | CASSTRTGEAFF
TRBJ1-5 | TRBD1 | - | TRBV4-3 | TGCGCCAGCAGCCAAGACCCTCCCGGACAGGTTAGCAATCAGCCCCAGCATTTT | CASSQDPPGQVSNQPQHF
TRBJ1-6 | - | - | TRBV13 | TGTGCCAGCAGCTTAGGAGTAGGGGAGAATTCACCCCTCCACTTT | CASSLGVGENSPLHF
TRBJ2-1 | TRBD2 | few | TRBV29-1 | TGCAGCGTTGCCCTGACGGGGGGGCAGTTCTTC | CSVALTGGQFF
TRBJ2-3 | - | many | TRBV6-6 | TGTGCCAGCAGTTCTCAGGGAAGCCCAGATACGCAGTATTTT | CASSSQGSPDTQYF
TRBJ2-3 | - | - | TRBV27 | TGTGCCAGCAGTTTTACACAGGCTAGCACAGATACGCAGTATTTT | CASSFTQASTDTQYF
TRBJ2-2 | - | - | TRBV7-6 | TGTGCCAGCAGCTTAGAGTTTGGCACCGGGGAGCTGTTTTTT | CASSLEFGTGELFF
TRBJ2-3 | TRBD2 | many | TRBV5-5 | TGTGCCAGCAGCTTGGTTCTAAGCGGGGGGCGTCGTACAGATACGCAGTATTTT | CASSLVLSGGRRTDTQYF
TRBJ2-1 | - | - | TRBV3-1 | TGTGCCAGCAGCCAAGAGAAAGCGGAGCCTCTCTACAATGAGCAGTTCTTC | CASSQEKAEPLYNEQFF
TRBJ2-3 | - | many | TRBV5-6 | TGTGCCAGCAGCTTGGACCTCCCCAGCGGCAGCACAGATACGCAGTATTTT | CASSLDLPSGSTDTQYF
TRBJ2-3 | - | - | TRBV27 | TGTGCCAGCAGTTTATTCGGCAGATCCACAGATACGCAGTATTTT | CASSLFGRSTDTQYF
TRBJ2-3 | TRBD2 | many | TRBV4-3 | TGCGCCAGCAGCCAAGGCACTAGCGGTTCCACAGATACGCAGTATTTT | CASSQGTSGSTDTQYF
TRBJ1-5 | TRBD1 | - | TRBV10-3 | TGTGCCATCAGTGTCGGACAGGGGTTTAATCAGCCCCAGCATTTT | CAISVGQGFNQPQHF
TRBJ1-2 | TRBD1 | - | TRBV6-1 | TGTGCCAGCAGTGAAGCGCCGGGACAGGGAATGTTTGGCTACACCTTC | CASSEAPGQGMFGYTF
TRBJ1-5 | - | - | TRBV15 | TGTGCCACCAGCGAGGGTCATAGCAATCAGCCCCAGCATTTT | CATSEGHSNQPQHF
TRBJ2-5 | - | - | TRBV3-2 | TGTGCCAGCAGCCAAGTAGCGGGGGGGCCCATAGAGACCCAGTACTTC | CASSQVAGGPIETQYF
TRBJ2-7 | TRBD1 | once | TRBV3-1 | TGTGCCAGCAGCCAAGACGAGACAGGGGGGACCTACGAGCAGTACTTC | CASSQDETGGTYEQYF
TRBJ1-1 | - | many | TRBV20-1 | TGCAGTGCTAGTTTACTGGTGAACACTGAAGCTTTCTTT | CSASLLVNTEAFF
TRBJ2-1 | TRBD1 | few | TRBV27 | TGTGCCAGCAGTTTATTGGACAGGGTGCCGGATGAGCAGTTCTTC | CASSLLDRVPDEQFF
TRBJ2-5 | TRBD2 | - | TRBV11-2 | TGTGCCAGCAGCCGCGGCGACAGGGCATTCGAGCGGGGGGTACAAGAGACCCAGTACTTC | CASSRGDRAFERGVQETQYF
TRBJ1-5 | - | many | TRBV7-8 | TGTGCCAGCAGCTTAGGATTAGGTGACCAGCCCCAGCATTTT | CASSLGLGDQPQHF
TRBJ2-5 | TRBD2 | - | TRBV14 | TGTGCCAGCAGCCAAGGCTACGGACTAGCGGGGACGCAAAAAGAGACCCAGTACTTC | CASSQGYGLAGTQKETQYF
TRBJ1-1 | TRBD1 | few | TRBV4-1 | TGCGCCAGCAGCCAATTGACAGGGGGATTGACTGAAGCTTTCTTT | CASSQLTGGLTEAFF